These 7 T cell receptor beta chains were sequenced from one sample in a study of T cells after yellow fever vaccination (dated by TCRdb to the late 2010s). Explained via the paper, the treatment or condition label denotes: live attenuated yellow fever vaccine strain. Libraries were prepared through 5' RACE. TCRdb shows the sequencer as Illumina HiSeq 2500. TCRdb reprocessing: public reads trimmed at Q25 with fastp, clones called with MiXCR, in-frame beta chains kept. A single entry per CDR3 protein holds the most common genes and DNA from its merged rows. In this sample the table shows under 50,000 distinct CDR3 sequences, 5% to 7% of which occur a single time. Roughly 10% of the sample rests with the top ten. The sequencing used PBMCs, either bulk or a sorted T-cell subset (CD4+, CD8+, memory, or dextramer-sorted; not recorded which), collected 45 days after the yellow fever booster vaccination. Receptors originate from a young man who received the YFV17D yellow fever vaccine.

In this sample, this clonotype turned up many times. The chain links TRBV2 to TRBJ2-1; 8 nucleotides line up with TRBD2. Germline loops: CDR1 SNHLY, CDR2 FYNNEI. The CDR3 covers 13 residues. Trimming cost V 8 bases and J 6 bases; bases outside gene matches: 6. The CDR3 is CASGREAFNEQFF. Written as DNA, the CDR3 is TGTGCCAGCGGGCGGGAGGCATTCAATGAGCAGTTCTTC.

This clonotype was counted ten times or more. V gene TRBV5-1 combines with J gene TRBJ2-7; maybe TRBD2 (6 bases). Germline lookup yields CDR1 SGHRS and CDR2 YFSETQ. V dropped 7 bases and J dropped 3 bases, with 14 bases sitting between them. This CDR3 comprises 13 residues. DNA of the CDR3: TGCGCCAGCTGGAGGACGGGGGACTACGAGCAGTACTTC. Its translation is CASWRTGDYEQYF.

The rearrangement joins TRBV7-2 to TRBJ1-5; no clear D. Between the trimmed V and J ends, which lost 0 bases and 0 bases, there was a span of 6 bases. Looked up from germline, CDR1 is SGHTA and CDR2 is FQGNSA. The CDR3 has 15 residues. CDR3 in DNA: TGTGCCAGCAGCTTAGCACTCAATAGCAATCAGCCCCAGCATTTT. Protein: CASSLALNSNQPQHF.

This clonotype was recorded at least ten times. J is TRBJ2-3 and V is TRBV12-3 or TRBV12-4; either TRBD1 or TRBD2 may fit D (5 bases each). The CDR3 totals 14 residues. The V end was cut by 6 bases, the J end by 1 base, with 11 bases between. CDR3 nucleotides: TGTGCCAGCAGCTTGGGGGTTGGCACAGATACGCAGTATTTT. Its protein is CASSLGVGTDTQYF.

Comment on this clonotype: A much larger clone differs from this one at a single base, so this may be a read error. The chain employs TRBV5-1 and TRBJ2-5; D perhaps matches TRBD2 (5 bases). Germline CDR1 SGHRS, CDR2 YFSETQ. Trimming removed 0 bases from V and 2 bases from J, with 8 bases in between. There are 14 residues in the CDR3. CDR3 sequence reads: CASSLVIAQETQYF. For the CDR3, the DNA is TGCGCCAGCAGCTTGGTAATAGCGCAAGAGACCCAGTACTTC.

This clonotype was seen a handful of times. This chain uses TRBV27 with TRBJ1-1, with TRBD1 matching over 12 bases. Per germline, CDR1 MNHEY and CDR2 SMNVEV (reference sequence). The CDR3 sequence is 18 residues long. V lost 3 bases to trimming and J lost 4 bases; unmatched junction nucleotides: 12. CDR3 sequence: CASSFGDRGLHGLTEAFF. The CDR3 DNA sequence: TGTGCCAGCAGTTTCGGGGACAGGGGGCTTCATGGACTCACTGAAGCTTTCTTT.

The chain links TRBV18 to TRBJ2-7, with 7 bases matching TRBD2. CDR3 length: 17 amino acids. Per germline, CDR1 KGHSH and CDR2 LQKENI. With V trimmed by 1 base and J by 0 bases, 9 bases remained unmatched. The CDR3 region has the DNA TGTGCCAGCTCACCACGGGGTACTAGCGCTATCTCCTACGAGCAGTACTTC. This sequence encodes CASSPRGTSAISYEQYF.